This T cell receptor beta chain was documented in a study of blood T cell repertoires in COVID-19. Study-level background: COVID-19 samples, acute and convalescent, were from the United States, Italy and Spain.

Germline CDR1 reads SGHVS; CDR2 reads FQNEAQ. The CDR3 loop spans 14 amino acids. The ends lost 5 bases at V and 4 bases at J; junction bases unmatched: 5. The table came from immunoSEQ multiplex PCR; TCRdb's copy has only in-frame clones and leaves some out. The repertoire holds tens of thousands of clones, with under 95% as singletons. This sequence was found in a human donor in a cohort sampled during active COVID-19. Source material: peripheral blood. V is TRBV7-8 and J is TRBJ2-5; 9 bases are shared with TRBD1. CDR3 in amino acids: CASSRHRGRETQYF. The CDR3 DNA follows: TGTGCCAGCAGCAGGCACAGGGGGCGAGAGACCCAGTACTTC. Drawing the rest from reference TRBV7-8 and TRBJ2-5, the complete variable domain is GAGVSQSPRYKVAKRGQDVALRCDPISGHVSLFWYQQALGQGPEFLTYFQNEAQLDKSGLPSDRFFAERPEGSVSTLKIQRTQQEDSAVYLCASSRHRGRETQYFGPGTRLLVL.